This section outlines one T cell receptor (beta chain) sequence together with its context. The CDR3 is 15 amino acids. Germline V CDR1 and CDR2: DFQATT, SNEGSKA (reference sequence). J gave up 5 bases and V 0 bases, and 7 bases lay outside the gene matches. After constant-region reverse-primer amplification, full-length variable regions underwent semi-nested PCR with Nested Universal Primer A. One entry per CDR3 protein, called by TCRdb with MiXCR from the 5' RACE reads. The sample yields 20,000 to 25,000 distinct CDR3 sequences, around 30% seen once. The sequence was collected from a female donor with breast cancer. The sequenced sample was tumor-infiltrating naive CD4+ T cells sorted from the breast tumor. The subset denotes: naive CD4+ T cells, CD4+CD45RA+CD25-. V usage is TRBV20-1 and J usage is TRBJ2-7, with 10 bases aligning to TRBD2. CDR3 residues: CSAREVKLAGNEQYF. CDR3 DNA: TGCAGTGCTAGAGAGGTCAAACTAGCGGGAAACGAGCAGTACTTC.